This TCR beta chain came from a study of molecular identifiers for immune sequencing clone quantification. Listed TCR primers and previously described methods were used for bulk TCR libraries. TCRdb ran MiXCR on the PCR reads and lists one entry per CDR3 protein. Of some 590,000 distinct CDR3 sequences in the sample, about 25% were seen once. V dropped 0 bases and J dropped 1 base, with 10 bases sitting between them. The CDR3 is 16 amino acids. CDR1 is SGHNT and CDR2 is YYREEE in the germline V gene (reference sequence). Findings and limits, study-wide: Clonotypes topping 20 RNA copies carried over 97% of effector molecules but under 1% of naive ones.

Preparation of naive CD8 libraries involved about 19,000 to 1,100,000 sorted cells and 10%, 30% or 50% RNA. In the sort, naive CD8 T cells were defined as CD8+CD4-CCR7+CD45RA+. Sample share makes this clonotype medium-sized. Its cognate antigen is unknown. The TCR comes from a human donor in good health. Some libraries in this study had Jurkat cell RNA spiked in. The V and J genes are TRBV5-4 and TRBJ2-2; no clear D gene. What was sequenced was naive CD8+ T cells from blood, with Jurkat cell RNA spiked in. Subset given: FACS-sorted CD8+CD4-CCR7+CD45RA+ naive T cells. The CDR3 loop reads CASSLAFQENTGELFF. For the CDR3, the DNA is TGTGCCAGCAGCTTGGCCTTTCAGGAGAACACCGGGGAGCTGTTTTTT.